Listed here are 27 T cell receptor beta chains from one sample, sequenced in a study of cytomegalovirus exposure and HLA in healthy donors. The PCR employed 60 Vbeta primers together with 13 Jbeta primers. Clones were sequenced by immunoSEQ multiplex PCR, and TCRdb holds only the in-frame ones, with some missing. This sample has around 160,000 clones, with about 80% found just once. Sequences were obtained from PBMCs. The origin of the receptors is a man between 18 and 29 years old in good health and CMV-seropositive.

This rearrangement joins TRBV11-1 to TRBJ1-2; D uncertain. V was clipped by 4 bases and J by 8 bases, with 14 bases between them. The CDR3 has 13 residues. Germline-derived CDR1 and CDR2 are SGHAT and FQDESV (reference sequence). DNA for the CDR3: TGTGCCAGCAGCTCCGGACTGAAGATCGGCTACACCTTC. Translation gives CASSSGLKIGYTF.

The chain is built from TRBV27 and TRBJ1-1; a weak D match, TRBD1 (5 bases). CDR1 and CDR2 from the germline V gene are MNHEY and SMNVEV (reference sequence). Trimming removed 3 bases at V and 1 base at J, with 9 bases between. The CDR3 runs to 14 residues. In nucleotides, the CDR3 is TGTGCCAGCAGTTTTCAGGGCCCGAACACTGAAGCTTTCTTT. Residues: CASSFQGPNTEAFF.

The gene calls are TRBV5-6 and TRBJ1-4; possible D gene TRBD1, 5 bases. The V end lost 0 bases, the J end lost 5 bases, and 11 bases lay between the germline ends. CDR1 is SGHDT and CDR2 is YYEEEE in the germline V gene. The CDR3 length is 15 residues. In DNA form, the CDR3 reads TGTGCCAGCAGCTTGGTAGGGGTAGTGAATGAAAAACTGTTTTTT. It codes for CASSLVGVVNEKLFF.

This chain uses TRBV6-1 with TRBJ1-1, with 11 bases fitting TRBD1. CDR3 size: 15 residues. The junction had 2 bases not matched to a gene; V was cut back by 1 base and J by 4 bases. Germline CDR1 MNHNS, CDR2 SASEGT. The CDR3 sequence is CASSEEGTGGTEAFF. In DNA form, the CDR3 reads TGTGCCAGCAGTGAAGAGGGGACAGGGGGCACTGAAGCTTTCTTT.

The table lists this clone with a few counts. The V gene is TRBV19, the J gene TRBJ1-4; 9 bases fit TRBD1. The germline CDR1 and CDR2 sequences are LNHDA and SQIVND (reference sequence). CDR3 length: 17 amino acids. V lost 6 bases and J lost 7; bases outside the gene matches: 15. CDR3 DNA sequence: TGTGCCAGTAGGCAGAGGGGGACCGGGACAGGGACTGAAAAACTGTTTTTT. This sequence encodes CASRQRGTGTGTEKLFF. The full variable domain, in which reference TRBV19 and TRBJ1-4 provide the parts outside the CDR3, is DGGITQSPKYLFRKEGQNVTLSCEQNLNHDAMYWYRQDPGQGLRLIYYSQIVNDFQKGDIAEGYSVSREKKESFPLTVTSAQKNPTAFYLCASRQRGTGTGTEKLFFGSGTQLSVL.

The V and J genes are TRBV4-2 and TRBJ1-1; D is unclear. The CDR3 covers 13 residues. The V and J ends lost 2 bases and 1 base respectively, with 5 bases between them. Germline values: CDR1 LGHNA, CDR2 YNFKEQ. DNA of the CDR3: TGTGCCAGCAGCCAACCACAGAACACTGAAGCTTTCTTT. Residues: CASSQPQNTEAFF.

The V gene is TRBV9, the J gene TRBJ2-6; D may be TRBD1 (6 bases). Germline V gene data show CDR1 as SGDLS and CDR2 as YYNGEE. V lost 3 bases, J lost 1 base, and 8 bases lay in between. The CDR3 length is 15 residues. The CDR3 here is CASSGTGSGANVLTF. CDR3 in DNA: TGTGCCAGCAGCGGAACAGGGTCTGGGGCCAACGTCCTGACTTTC. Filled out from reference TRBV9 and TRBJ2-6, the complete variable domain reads DSGVTQTPKHLITATGQRVTLRCSPRSGDLSVYWYQQSLDQGLQFLIQYYNGEERAKGNILERFSAQQFPDLHSELNLSSLELGDSALYFCASSGTGSGANVLTFGAGSRLTVL.

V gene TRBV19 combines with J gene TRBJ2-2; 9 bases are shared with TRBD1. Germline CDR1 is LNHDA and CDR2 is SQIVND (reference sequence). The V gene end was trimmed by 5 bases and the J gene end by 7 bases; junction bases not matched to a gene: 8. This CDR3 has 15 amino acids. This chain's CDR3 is CASSQGQGEIGELFF. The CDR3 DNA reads TGTGCCAGTAGTCAGGGACAGGGAGAGATCGGGGAGCTGTTTTTT.

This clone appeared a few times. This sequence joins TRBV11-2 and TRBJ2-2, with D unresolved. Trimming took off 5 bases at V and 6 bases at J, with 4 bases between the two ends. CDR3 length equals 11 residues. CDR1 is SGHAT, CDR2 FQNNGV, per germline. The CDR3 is CASSRSGELFF. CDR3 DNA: TGTGCCAGCAGCCGTTCCGGGGAGCTGTTTTTT.

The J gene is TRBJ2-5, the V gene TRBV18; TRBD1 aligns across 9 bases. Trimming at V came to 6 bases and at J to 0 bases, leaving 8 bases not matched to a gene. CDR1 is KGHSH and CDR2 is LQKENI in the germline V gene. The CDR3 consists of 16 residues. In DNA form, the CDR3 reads TGTGCCAGCTCTCCCTGGGACAGGGAGTACCAAGAGACCCAGTACTTC. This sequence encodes CASSPWDREYQETQYF.

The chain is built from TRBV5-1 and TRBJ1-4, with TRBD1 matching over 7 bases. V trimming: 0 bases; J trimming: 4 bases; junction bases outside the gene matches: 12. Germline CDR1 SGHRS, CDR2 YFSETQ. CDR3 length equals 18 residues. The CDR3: CASSLAEVEDRFNEKLFF. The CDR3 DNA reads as TGCGCCAGCAGCTTGGCAGAGGTAGAGGACAGGTTTAATGAAAAACTGTTTTTT.

CDR3 in DNA: TGTGCCATCAGTGATACGGGCAATCAGCCCCAGCATTTT. Translation gives CAISDTGNQPQHF. V is TRBV10-3 and J is TRBJ1-5; D is uncertain. The CDR3 is 13 amino acids. V was cut by 3 bases and J by 2 bases, with 5 bases left in between. Germline values: CDR1 ENHRY, CDR2 SYGVKD.

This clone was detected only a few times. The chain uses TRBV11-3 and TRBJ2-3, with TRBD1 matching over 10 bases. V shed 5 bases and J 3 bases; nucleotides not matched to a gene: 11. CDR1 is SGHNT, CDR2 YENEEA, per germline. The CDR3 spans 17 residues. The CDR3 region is CASSRPGGTGETDTQYF. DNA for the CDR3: TGTGCCAGCAGCCGCCCTGGGGGGACAGGGGAGACAGATACGCAGTATTTT. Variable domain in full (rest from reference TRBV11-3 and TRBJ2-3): EAGVVQSPRYKIIEKKQPVAFWCNPISGHNTLYWYLQNLGQGPELLIRYENEEAVDDSQLPKDRFSAERLKGVDSTLKIQPAELGDSAVYLCASSRPGGTGETDTQYFGPGTRLTVL.

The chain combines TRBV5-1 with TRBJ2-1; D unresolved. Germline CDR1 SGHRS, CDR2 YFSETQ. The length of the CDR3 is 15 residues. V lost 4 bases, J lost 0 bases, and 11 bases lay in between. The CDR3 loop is CASSQEESSYNEQFF. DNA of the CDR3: TGCGCCAGCAGCCAGGAAGAGAGCTCCTACAATGAGCAGTTCTTC. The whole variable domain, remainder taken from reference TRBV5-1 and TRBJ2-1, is KAGVTQTPRYLIKTRGQQVTLSCSPISGHRSVSWYQQTPGQGLQFLFEYFSETQRNKGNFPGRFSGRQFSNSRSEMNVSTLELGDSALYLCASSQEESSYNEQFFGPGTRLTVL.

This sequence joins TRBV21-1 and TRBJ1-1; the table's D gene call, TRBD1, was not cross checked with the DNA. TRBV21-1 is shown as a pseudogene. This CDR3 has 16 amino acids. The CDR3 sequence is CASSPPWRQLNTEAFF. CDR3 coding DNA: TGTGCCAGCAGCCCCCCCTGGCGACAGTTGAACACTGAAGCTTTCTTT.

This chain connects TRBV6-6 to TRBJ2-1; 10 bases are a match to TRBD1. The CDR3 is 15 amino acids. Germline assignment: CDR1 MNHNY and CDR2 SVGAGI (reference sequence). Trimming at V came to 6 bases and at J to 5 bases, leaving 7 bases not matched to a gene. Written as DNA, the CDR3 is TGTGCCAGCAGACCGGACAGGGGGTCACACAATGAGCAGTTCTTC. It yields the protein CASRPDRGSHNEQFF.

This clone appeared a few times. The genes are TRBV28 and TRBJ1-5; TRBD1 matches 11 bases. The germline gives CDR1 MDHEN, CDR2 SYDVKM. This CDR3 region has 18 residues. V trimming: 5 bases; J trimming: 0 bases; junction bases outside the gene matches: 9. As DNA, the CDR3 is TGTGCCAGCAGTCCCTACGGACAGGGGGCGAATAGCAATCAGCCCCAGCATTTT. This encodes CASSPYGQGANSNQPQHF.

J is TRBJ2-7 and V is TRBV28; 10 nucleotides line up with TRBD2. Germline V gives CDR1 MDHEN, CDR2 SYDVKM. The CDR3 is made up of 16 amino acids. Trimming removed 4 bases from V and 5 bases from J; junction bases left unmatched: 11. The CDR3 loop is CASSSLRLAGVDEQYF. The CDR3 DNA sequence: TGTGCCAGCAGTTCCCTACGGCTAGCGGGAGTGGACGAGCAGTACTTC.

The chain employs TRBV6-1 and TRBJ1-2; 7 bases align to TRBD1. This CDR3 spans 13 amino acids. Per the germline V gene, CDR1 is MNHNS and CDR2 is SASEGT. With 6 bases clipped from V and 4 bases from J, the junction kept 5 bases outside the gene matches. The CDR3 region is CASRTQGGYGYTF. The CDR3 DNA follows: TGTGCCAGCAGGACTCAGGGGGGCTATGGCTACACCTTC.

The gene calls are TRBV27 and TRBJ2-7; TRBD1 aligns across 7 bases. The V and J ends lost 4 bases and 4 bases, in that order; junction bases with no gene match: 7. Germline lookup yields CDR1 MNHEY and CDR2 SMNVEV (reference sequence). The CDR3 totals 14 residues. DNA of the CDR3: TGTGCCAGCAGTTCCCGGGACAGATTTTACGAGCAGTACTTC. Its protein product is CASSSRDRFYEQYF.

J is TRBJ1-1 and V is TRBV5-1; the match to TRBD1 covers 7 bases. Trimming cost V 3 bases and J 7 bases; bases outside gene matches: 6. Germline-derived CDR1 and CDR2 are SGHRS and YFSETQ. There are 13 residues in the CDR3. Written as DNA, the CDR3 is TGCGCCAGCAGCTACACAGGGGCCGATGAAGCTTTCTTT. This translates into CASSYTGADEAFF.

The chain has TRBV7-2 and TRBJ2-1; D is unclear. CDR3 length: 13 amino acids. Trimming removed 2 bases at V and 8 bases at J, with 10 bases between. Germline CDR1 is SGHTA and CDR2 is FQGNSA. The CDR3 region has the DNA TGTGCCAGCAGCTTAAAGAGCAGCGATGAGCAGTTCTTC. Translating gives CASSLKSSDEQFF. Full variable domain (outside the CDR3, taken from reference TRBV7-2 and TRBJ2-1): GAGVSQSPSNKVTEKGKDVELRCDPISGHTALYWYRQSLGQGLEFLIYFQGNSAPDKSGLPSDRFSAERTGGSVSTLTIQRTQQEDSAVYLCASSLKSSDEQFFGPGTRLTVL.

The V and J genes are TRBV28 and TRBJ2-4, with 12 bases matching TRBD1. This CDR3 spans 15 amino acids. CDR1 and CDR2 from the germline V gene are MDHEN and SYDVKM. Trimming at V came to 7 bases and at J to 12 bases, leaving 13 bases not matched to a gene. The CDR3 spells CASKGTGGANTDQYF. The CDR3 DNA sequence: TGTGCCAGCAAGGGGACAGGGGGCGCGAATACGGATCAGTACTTC.

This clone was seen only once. The CDR3 here is CASSASVTRGGYTF. In DNA, the CDR3 is TGCGCCAGCAGTGCGTCCGTCACAAGGGGTGGCTACACCTTC. The chain has TRBV10-2 and TRBJ1-2; TRBD1 might be the D (5 bases). Germline CDR1 is WSHSY and CDR2 is SAAADI. V lost 4 bases, J lost 7 bases, and 16 bases lay in between. The CDR3 has 14 residues.

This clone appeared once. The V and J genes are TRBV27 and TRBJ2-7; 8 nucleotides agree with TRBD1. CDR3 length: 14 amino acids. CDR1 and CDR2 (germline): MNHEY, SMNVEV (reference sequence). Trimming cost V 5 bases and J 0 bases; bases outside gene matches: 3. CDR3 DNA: TGTGCCAGCAGTCCCACAGGGGGCTCCTACGAGCAGTACTTC. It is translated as CASSPTGGSYEQYF.

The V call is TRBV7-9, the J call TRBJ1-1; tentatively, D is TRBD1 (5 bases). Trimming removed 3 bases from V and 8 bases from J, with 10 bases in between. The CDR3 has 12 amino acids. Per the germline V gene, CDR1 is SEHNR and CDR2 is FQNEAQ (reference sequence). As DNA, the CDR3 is TGTGCCAGCAGCTTCCGGGGGATGGAAGCTTTCTTT. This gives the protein CASSFRGMEAFF.

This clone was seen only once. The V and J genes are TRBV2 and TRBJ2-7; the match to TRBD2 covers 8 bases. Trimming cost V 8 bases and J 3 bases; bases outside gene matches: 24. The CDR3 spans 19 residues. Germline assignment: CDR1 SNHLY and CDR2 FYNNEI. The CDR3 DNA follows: TGTGCCAGCTATTTAATGGGGCGGGAGGAGGCCCTTAAGAACTACGAGCAGTACTTC. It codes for CASYLMGREEALKNYEQYF.